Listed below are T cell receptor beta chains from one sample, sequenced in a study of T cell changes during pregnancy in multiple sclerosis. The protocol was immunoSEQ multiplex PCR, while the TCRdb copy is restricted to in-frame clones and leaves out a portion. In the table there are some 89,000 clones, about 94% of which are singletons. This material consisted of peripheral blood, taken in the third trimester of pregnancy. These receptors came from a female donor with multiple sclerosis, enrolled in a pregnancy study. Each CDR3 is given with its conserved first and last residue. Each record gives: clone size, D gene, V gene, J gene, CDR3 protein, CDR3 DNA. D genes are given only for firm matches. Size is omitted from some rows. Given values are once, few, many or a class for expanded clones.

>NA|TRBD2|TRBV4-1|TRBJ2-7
CASSQEGLAGTYEQYF
TGCGCCAGCAGCCAAGAAGGACTAGCGGGAACCTACGAGCAGTACTTC
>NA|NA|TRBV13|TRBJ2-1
CASSLLGAGVEQFF
TGTGCCAGCAGCTTACTGGGGGCGGGAGTTGAGCAGTTCTTC
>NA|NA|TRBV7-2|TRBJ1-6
CASSLPGFSPLHF
TGTGCCAGCAGCTTACCAGGGTTTTCACCCCTCCACTTT
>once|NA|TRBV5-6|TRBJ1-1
CASSLARGSAFF
TGTGCCAGCAGCTTGGCAAGGGGGTCAGCTTTCTTT
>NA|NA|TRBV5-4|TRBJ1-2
CASSLEEGADTYYGYTF
TGTGCCAGCAGCTTGGAGGAGGGCGCGGACACGTACTATGGCTACACCTTC
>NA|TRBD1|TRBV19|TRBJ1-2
CASSTMQGAQYGYTF
TGTGCCAGTAGTACAATGCAGGGGGCGCAATATGGCTACACCTTC
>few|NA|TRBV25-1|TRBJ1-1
CASKGLNTEAFF
TGTGCCAGCAAGGGGTTGAACACTGAAGCTTTCTTT
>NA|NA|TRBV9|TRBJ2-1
CASSSPQTGERSYNEQFF
TGTGCCAGCAGCTCCCCCCAGACGGGGGAGAGGTCCTACAATGAGCAGTTCTTC
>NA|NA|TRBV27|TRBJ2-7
CASRRGSSSYEQYF
TGTGCCAGCAGACGGGGTTCAAGCTCCTACGAGCAGTACTTC
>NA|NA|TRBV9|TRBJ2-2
CASSASIGGTGELFF
TGTGCCAGCAGCGCCTCAATAGGAGGTACCGGGGAGCTGTTTTTT
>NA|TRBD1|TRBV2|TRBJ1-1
CASSIGGVNTEAFF
TGTGCCAGCAGTATAGGGGGCGTTAACACTGAAGCTTTCTTT
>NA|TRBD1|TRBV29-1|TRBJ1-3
CSVVGQGDGNTIYF
TGCAGCGTTGTGGGACAGGGGGACGGAAACACCATATATTTT
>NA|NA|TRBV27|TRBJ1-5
CASSSVNQPQHF
TGTGCCAGCAGTTCAGTCAATCAGCCCCAGCATTTT
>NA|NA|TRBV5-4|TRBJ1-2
CASSLEPGNYGYTF
TGTGCCAGCAGCTTGGAGCCAGGGAACTATGGCTACACCTTC
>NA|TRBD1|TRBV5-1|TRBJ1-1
CASSQSHYRGTNTEAFF
TGCGCCAGCAGCCAATCTCACTACAGGGGAACGAACACTGAAGCTTTCTTT
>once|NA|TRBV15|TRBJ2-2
CATSQTTNTGELFF
TGTGCCACCAGCCAGACTACGAACACCGGGGAGCTGTTTTTT
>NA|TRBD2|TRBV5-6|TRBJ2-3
CASSTSGGAEDTQYF
TGTGCCAGCAGTACTAGCGGGGGGGCAGAAGATACGCAGTATTTT
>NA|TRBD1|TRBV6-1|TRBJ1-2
CASQGFNYGYTF
TGTGCCTCACAGGGGTTTAACTATGGCTACACCTTC
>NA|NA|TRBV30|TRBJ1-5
CAWSRRPQGNQPQHF
TGTGCCTGGAGTCGTCGCCCTCAGGGTAATCAGCCCCAGCATTTT
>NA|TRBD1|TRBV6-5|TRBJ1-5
CASSLTRQGYNQPQHF
TGTGCCAGCAGTTTAACCAGACAGGGTTACAATCAGCCCCAGCATTTT
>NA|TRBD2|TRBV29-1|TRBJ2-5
CSVSPKQQIAGVQETQYF
TGCAGCGTTAGCCCAAAACAACAGATAGCGGGGGTGCAAGAGACCCAGTACTTC
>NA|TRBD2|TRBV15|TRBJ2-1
CATSRSFGLADGDEQFF
TGTGCCACCAGCAGATCCTTTGGACTAGCGGATGGGGATGAGCAGTTCTTC
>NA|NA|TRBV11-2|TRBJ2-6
CASSLDQYSGANVLTF
TGTGCCAGCAGCTTAGATCAGTACTCTGGGGCCAACGTCCTGACTTTC
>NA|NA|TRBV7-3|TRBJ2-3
CASSSGASTDTQYF
TGTGCCAGCAGCTCTGGAGCCAGCACAGATACGCAGTATTTT
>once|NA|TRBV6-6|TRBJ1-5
CASSGGVGGPDQPQHF
TGTGCCAGCAGTGGAGGGGTGGGGGGACCAGATCAGCCCCAGCATTTT
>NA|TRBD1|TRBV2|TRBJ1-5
CASSGDSNSNQPQHF
TGTGCCAGCAGTGGGGACAGTAATAGCAATCAGCCCCAGCATTTT
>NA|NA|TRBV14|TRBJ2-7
CASSQDWDGRGDYEQYF
TGTGCCAGCAGCCAAGATTGGGATGGTCGGGGTGACTACGAGCAGTACTTC
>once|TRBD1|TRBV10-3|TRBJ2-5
CAISSRGDRGIQETQYF
TGTGCCATCAGTTCAAGGGGGGACAGGGGGATCCAAGAGACCCAGTACTTC
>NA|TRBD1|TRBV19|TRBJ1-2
CASSIGTVSGYTF
TGTGCCAGTAGTATCGGGACAGTCTCTGGCTACACCTTC
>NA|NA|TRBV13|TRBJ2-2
CASSPPRGIAYTGELFF
TGTGCCAGCAGCCCCCCGCGGGGAATAGCTTACACCGGGGAGCTGTTTTTT